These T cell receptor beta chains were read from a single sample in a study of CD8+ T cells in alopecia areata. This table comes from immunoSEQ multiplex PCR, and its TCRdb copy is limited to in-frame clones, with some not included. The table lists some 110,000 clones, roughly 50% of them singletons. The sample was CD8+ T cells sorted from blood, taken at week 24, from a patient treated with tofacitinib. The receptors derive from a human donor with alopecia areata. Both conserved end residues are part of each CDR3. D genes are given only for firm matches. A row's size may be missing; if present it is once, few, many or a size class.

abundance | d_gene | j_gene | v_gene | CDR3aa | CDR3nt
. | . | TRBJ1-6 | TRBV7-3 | CASSRRAGHFPNSPLHF | TGTGCCAGCAGCCGAAGGGCAGGGCATTTTCCTAATTCACCCCTCCACTTT
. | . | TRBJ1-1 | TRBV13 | CASSLLGVNTEAFF | TGTGCCAGCAGCTTGCTTGGGGTGAACACTGAAGCTTTCTTT
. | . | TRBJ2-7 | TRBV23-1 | CASSQPTGRFEQYF | TGCGCCAGCAGTCAGCCGACAGGGAGGTTCGAGCAGTACTTC
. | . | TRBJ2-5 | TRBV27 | CASSLVSYQETQYF | TGTGCCAGCAGTTTGGTTTCGTACCAAGAGACCCAGTACTTC
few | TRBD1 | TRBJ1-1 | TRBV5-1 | CASSLAGQGRTEAFF | TGCGCCAGCAGCTTGGCCGGACAGGGGAGGACTGAAGCTTTCTTT
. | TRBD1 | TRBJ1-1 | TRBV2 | CASRLGQGKEAEAFF | TGTGCCAGCAGATTAGGACAGGGGAAAGAAGCTGAAGCTTTCTTT
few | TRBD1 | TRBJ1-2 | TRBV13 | CASRLGQGASYGYTF | TGTGCCAGCAGGCTAGGACAGGGGGCATCCTATGGCTACACCTTC
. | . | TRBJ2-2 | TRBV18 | CASSPSRGVMNTGELFF | TGTGCCAGCTCACCATCCAGGGGCGTAATGAACACCGGGGAGCTGTTTTTT
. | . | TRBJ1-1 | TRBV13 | CASSLTGSGAFF | TGTGCCAGCAGCCTGACCGGGTCGGGAGCTTTCTTT
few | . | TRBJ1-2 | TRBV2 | CASRGDSSYGYTF | TGTGCCAGCAGGGGAGACAGCTCCTATGGCTACACCTTC
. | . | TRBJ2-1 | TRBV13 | CASSLATPHEQFF | TGTGCCAGCAGCTTGGCGACCCCGCATGAGCAGTTCTTC
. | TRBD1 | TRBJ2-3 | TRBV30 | CAWDPGTGGRDTQYF | TGTGCCTGGGACCCCGGGACAGGGGGGCGAGATACGCAGTATTTT
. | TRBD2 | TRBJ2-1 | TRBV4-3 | CASSHGGLAGDTEQFF | TGCGCCAGCAGCCATGGTGGACTAGCGGGGGATACTGAGCAGTTCTTC
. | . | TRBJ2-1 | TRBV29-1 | CSVEDTYNEQFF | TGCAGCGTAGAAGACACCTACAATGAGCAGTTCTTC
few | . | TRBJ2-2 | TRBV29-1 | CSVEDGHPGTGELFF | TGCAGCGTTGAAGATGGACACCCGGGCACCGGGGAGCTGTTTTTT
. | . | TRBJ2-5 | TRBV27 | CASSLWGEETQYF | TGTGCCAGCAGTTTATGGGGGGAGGAGACCCAGTACTTC
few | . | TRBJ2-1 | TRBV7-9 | CASSLGGSPNEQFF | TGTGCCAGCAGCTTAGGTGGCAGTCCTAATGAGCAGTTCTTC
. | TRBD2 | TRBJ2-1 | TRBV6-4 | CASSETSGGAYEQFF | TGTGCCAGCAGTGAGACTAGCGGGGGGGCTTATGAGCAGTTCTTC
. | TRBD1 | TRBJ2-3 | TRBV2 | CASSGPGQPTDTQYF | TGTGCCAGCAGCGGACCGGGACAGCCGACAGATACGCAGTATTTT
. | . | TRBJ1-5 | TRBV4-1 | CASSPDLRGQPQHF | TGCGCCAGCAGTCCGGACTTGAGGGGACAGCCCCAGCATTTT
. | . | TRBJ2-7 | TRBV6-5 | CASSYDRNYEQYF | TGTGCCAGCAGTTACGACAGGAACTACGAGCAGTACTTC
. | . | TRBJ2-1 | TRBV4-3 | CASSQEPEWGIHNEQFF | TGCGCCAGCAGCCAAGAGCCCGAATGGGGTATCCACAATGAGCAGTTCTTC
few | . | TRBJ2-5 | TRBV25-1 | CASSEFWGETQYF | TGTGCCAGCAGTGAGTTCTGGGGGGAGACCCAGTACTTC
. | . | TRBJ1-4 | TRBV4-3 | CASSQEWRTQLFF | TGCGCCAGCAGCCAAGAGTGGCGGACCCAACTGTTTTTT
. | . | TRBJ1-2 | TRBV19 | CASSIDGGQRGGYTF | TGTGCCAGTAGTATAGATGGTGGCCAGCGCGGCGGCTACACCTTC
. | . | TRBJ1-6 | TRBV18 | CASSGQSSYNSPLHF | TGTGCCAGCTCAGGGCAAAGCTCCTATAATTCACCCCTCCACTTT
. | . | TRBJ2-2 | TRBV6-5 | CASRRWRSLFF | TGTGCCAGCAGGAGGTGGCGGTCGCTGTTTTTT
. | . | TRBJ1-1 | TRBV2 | CASKEANTEAFF | TGTGCCAGCAAAGAGGCGAACACTGAAGCTTTCTTT
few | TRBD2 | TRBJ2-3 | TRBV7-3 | CASSSLAGGTDTQYF | TGTGCCAGCAGCTCACTAGCGGGGGGAACAGATACGCAGTATTTT
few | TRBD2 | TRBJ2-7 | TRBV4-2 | CASSRELALRSEQYF | TGTGCCAGCAGCCGAGAACTAGCGCTTCGGTCCGAGCAGTACTTC
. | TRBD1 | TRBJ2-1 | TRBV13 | CASSLRGGHEQFF | TGTGCCAGCAGCCTTAGAGGGGGCCATGAGCAGTTCTTC
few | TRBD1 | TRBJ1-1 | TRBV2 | CASSDGTGSWNTEAFF | TGTGCCAGCAGTGACGGGACAGGGAGTTGGAACACTGAAGCTTTCTTT
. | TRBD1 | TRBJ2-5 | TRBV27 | CASSTDRVETQYF | TGTGCCAGCAGTACGGACAGGGTAGAGACCCAGTACTTC
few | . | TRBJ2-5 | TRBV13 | CASSPVGSQETQYF | TGTGCCAGCAGCCCCGTAGGCAGTCAAGAGACCCAGTACTTC
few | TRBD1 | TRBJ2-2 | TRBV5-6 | CASSWDSTGELFF | TGTGCCAGCAGCTGGGACAGCACCGGGGAGCTGTTTTTT
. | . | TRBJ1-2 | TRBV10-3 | CAISAEGSTGYTF | TGTGCCATCAGTGCGGAGGGGTCTACCGGCTACACCTTC
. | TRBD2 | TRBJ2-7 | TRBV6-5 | CASSYSISGGYEQYF | TGTGCCAGCAGTTACTCGATTAGCGGGGGCTACGAGCAGTACTTC
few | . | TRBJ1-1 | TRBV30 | CAWSVGGNTEAFF | TGTGCCTGGAGTGTGGGGGGAAATACTGAAGCTTTCTTT
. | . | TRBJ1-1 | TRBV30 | CAWSVLPAGGTEAFF | TGTGCCTGGAGTGTACTCCCGGCGGGAGGGACTGAAGCTTTCTTT
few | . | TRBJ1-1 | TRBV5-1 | CASSLVQGLNTEAFF | TGCGCCAGCAGCTTGGTACAGGGCCTAAACACTGAAGCTTTCTTT
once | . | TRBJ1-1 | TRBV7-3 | CASRLGQHTEAFF | TGTGCCAGCAGACTAGGACAACACACTGAAGCTTTCTTT
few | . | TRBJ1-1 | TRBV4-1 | CASSQGGIEAFF | TGCGCCAGCAGCCAAGGAGGGATTGAAGCTTTCTTT
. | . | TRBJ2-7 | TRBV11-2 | CASSLTPEQYF | TGTGCCAGCAGCTTAACTCCCGAGCAGTACTTC
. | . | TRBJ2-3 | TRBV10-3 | CAISETSTDTQYF | TGTGCCATCAGCGAGACTAGCACAGATACGCAGTATTTT
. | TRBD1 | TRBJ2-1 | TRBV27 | CASSFETAPRDRVINEQFF | TGTGCCAGCAGTTTCGAAACTGCACCTCGGGACAGGGTTATCAATGAGCAGTTCTTC
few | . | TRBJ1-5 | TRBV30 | CAWNTGPNQPQHF | TGTGCCTGGAACACAGGCCCTAATCAGCCCCAGCATTTT
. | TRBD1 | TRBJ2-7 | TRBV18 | CASSPPVGRGLYEQYF | TGTGCCAGCTCACCACCGGTGGGCAGGGGGCTCTACGAGCAGTACTTC
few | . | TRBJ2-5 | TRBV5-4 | CASSFSLDQETQYF | TGTGCCAGCAGCTTTAGTCTAGACCAAGAGACCCAGTACTTC
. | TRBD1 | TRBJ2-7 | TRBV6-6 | CASSPGTGGSFEQYF | TGTGCCAGCAGTCCCGGGACAGGGGGCTCCTTCGAGCAGTACTTC
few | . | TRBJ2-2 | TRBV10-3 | CAISETANTGELFF | TGTGCCATCAGTGAGACCGCGAACACCGGGGAGCTGTTTTTT
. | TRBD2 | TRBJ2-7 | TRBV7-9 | CASSSLAGGAYEQYF | TGTGCCAGCAGCTCGCTAGCGGGGGGCGCCTACGAGCAGTACTTC
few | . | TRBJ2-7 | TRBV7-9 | CASSLGAGALYEQYF | TGTGCCAGCAGCTTAGGCGCGGGGGCCCTCTACGAGCAGTACTTC
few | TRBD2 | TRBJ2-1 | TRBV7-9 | CASSLELGGGPYNEQFF | TGTGCCAGCAGCTTAGAGTTAGGCGGGGGGCCCTACAATGAGCAGTTCTTC